This T cell receptor (beta chain) was sequenced for a study of blood T cell repertoires in COVID-19. Looking at the study overall: The United States, Italy and Spain provided the acute and convalescent COVID-19 samples.

Authors' data handling: Cell counts per sample came from amplifying reference gene primers. Libraries were prepared by immunoSEQ multiplex PCR; TCRdb keeps only in-frame clonotypes and omits some of them. Clone size and the V and J calls come from that table; the DNA yielded D and trimming. The sample lists some 120,000 clones, roughly 80% occurring once. The sequenced sample consisted of peripheral blood. The clonotype was recovered from a man in his sixties with acute or convalescent COVID-19.

The CDR3 DNA reads TGTGCCAGCAGGCGTGCTAGCACAGATACGCAGTATTTT. Protein: CASRRASTDTQYF. The rearrangement links TRBV6-6 to TRBJ2-3; D unclear. Per germline, CDR1 MNHNY and CDR2 SVGAGI (reference sequence). This CDR3 contains 13 residues. The V and J ends lost 6 bases and 0 bases respectively, with 7 bases between them.